One and the same sample provided the 21 T cell receptor beta chains below, sequenced in a study of blood T cells in healthy people across ages. The authors ran a second PCR of roughly 6 to 12 cycles using a sample-barcoded 5' primer and a J-beta primer mix. MiXCR, run by TCRdb on the 5' RACE reads, gives a single entry per CDR3 protein. The data contain roughly 1,500,000 distinct CDR3 sequences, about 35% of them seen just once; the ten biggest clones take up over 9%. Sequenced: blood. These TCRs come from a woman aged 25 to 45 in good health.

This clonotype was observed a handful of times. V and J are TRBV29-1 and TRBJ2-3, with 8 bases matching TRBD2. Germline V gives CDR1 SQVTM, CDR2 ANQGSEA. The CDR3 covers 16 residues. V lost 2 bases, J lost 1 base, and 8 bases stayed unmatched. The CDR3 DNA sequence: TGCAGCGTTGAAAAAAGCTTTAGCGGGGGCACAGATACGCAGTATTTT. The encoded protein is CSVEKSFSGGTDTQYF.

The rearrangement uses TRBV20-1 and TRBJ2-5; the D gene is possibly TRBD2 (6 bases). Trimming left V 7 bases short and J 1 base short, with 10 bases between. The CDR3 is 12 amino acids. CDR1 and CDR2 (germline): DFQATT, SNEGSKA (reference sequence). CDR3 coding DNA: TGCAGTGGGGCTAGCGCCCAAGAGACCCAGTACTTC. Translated: CSGASAQETQYF.

With regard to this clonotype: Since the CDR3 does not end with the conserved phenylalanine or tryptophan, this likely comes from a read error. The chain has TRBV7-9 and TRBJ1-5; no clear D. Trimming removed 1 base from V and 3 bases from J, with 10 bases in between. This CDR3 comprises 15 residues. Germline CDR1 reads SEHNR; CDR2 reads FQNEAQ (reference sequence). CDR3 DNA: TGTGCCAGCAGCTTAGACGGTACCTTCAATCAGCCCCAGCATGTT. The encoded protein is CASSLDGTFNQPQHV.

V gene TRBV7-2 combines with J gene TRBJ2-1; TRBD2 aligns across 10 bases. The CDR3 loop spans 15 amino acids. V trimming: 5 bases; J trimming: 7 bases; junction bases outside the gene matches: 8. Per the germline V gene, CDR1 is SGHTA and CDR2 is FQGNSA. DNA for the CDR3: TGTGCCAGCAGCCGTGCCCTAGCGGGAGCGAATGAGCAGTTCTTC. Translated: CASSRALAGANEQFF.

This clonotype was counted only a few times. The gene calls are TRBV6-2 or TRBV6-3 and TRBJ2-1; D is unresolved. Trimming stripped 2 bases from V and 7 bases from J, with 9 bases between. The CDR3 is 13 residues long. Germline CDR1 and CDR2: MNHEY and SVGEGT. The CDR3 here is CASSYNGQNEQFF. The CDR3 region has the DNA TGTGCCAGCAGTTACAACGGGCAAAATGAGCAGTTCTTC.

This chain joins TRBV18 and TRBJ1-1, with a weak D call TRBD1 (6 bases). With 7 bases removed from V and 5 bases from J, the gap between germline ends came to 14 bases. Looked up from germline, CDR1 is KGHSH and CDR2 is LQKENI. This CDR3 is built from 13 residues. CDR3 in DNA: TGTGCCAGCTTGGGTGGGGGCGAAACTGAAGCTTTCTTT. Protein sequence: CASLGGGETEAFF. The complete variable domain, with remaining parts taken from reference TRBV18 and TRBJ1-1, reads NAGVMQNPRHLVRRRGQEARLRCSPMKGHSHVYWYRQLPEEGLKFMVYLQKENIIDESGMPKERFSAEFPKEGPSILRIQQVVRGDSAAYFCASLGGGETEAFFGQGTRLTVV.

Only a few counts were recorded for this clonotype. The chain recombines TRBV28 with TRBJ2-4; possibly TRBD1 for D (5 bases). Germline V gene lookup returns CDR1 MDHEN and CDR2 SYDVKM. The length of the CDR3 is 13 residues. V lost 7 bases, J lost 5 bases, and 12 bases lay in between. CDR3 nucleotides: TGTGCCAGCAATACCGACAGCGAAAACATTCAGTACTTC. This translates into CASNTDSENIQYF.

The V and J genes are TRBV20-1 and TRBJ2-7; 10 nucleotides agree with TRBD2. V lost 0 bases, J lost 4 bases, and 12 bases stayed unmatched. Germline V gives CDR1 DFQATT, CDR2 SNEGSKA (reference sequence). CDR3 length equals 17 residues. Written as DNA, the CDR3 is TGCAGTGCTAGAGATAGAGCGGGAGGGCCCGGTGTTTACGAGCAGTACTTC. Translation: CSARDRAGGPGVYEQYF.

This clonotype has only a few counts. The chain links TRBV11-2 to TRBJ2-7; 7 bases line up with TRBD1. This CDR3 region has 16 residues. V lost 5 bases and J lost 3; bases outside the gene matches: 13. Germline loops: CDR1 SGHAT, CDR2 FQNNGV. CDR3 sequence (DNA): TGTGCCAGCAGCCCCCGGGACAGCCCGCTGGGCTACGAGCAGTACTTC. Protein sequence: CASSPRDSPLGYEQYF.

This clonotype appeared a few times. The V gene is TRBV5-1, the J gene TRBJ2-7; 7 positions agree with TRBD1. Germline V gives CDR1 SGHRS, CDR2 YFSETQ. The ends lost 6 bases at V and 3 bases at J; junction bases unmatched: 6. This CDR3 contains 13 residues. CDR3 region: CASIGAGGYEQYF. The CDR3 DNA reads as TGCGCCAGCATCGGGGCAGGGGGCTACGAGCAGTACTTC.

Only a few counts were recorded for this clonotype. The genes are TRBV15 and TRBJ2-5, with TRBD2 as a possible D gene (6 bases). Germline V CDR1 and CDR2: LNHNV, YYDKDF (reference sequence). Trimming stripped 4 bases from V and 0 bases from J, with 18 bases between. The CDR3 loop spans 17 amino acids. CDR3 sequence reads: CATSMGGGGLYQETQYF. The DNA for the CDR3 is TGTGCCACCAGCATGGGGGGTGGGGGATTGTACCAAGAGACCCAGTACTTC.

This clonotype has a handful of counts. The chain is built from TRBV29-1 and TRBJ2-1; D remains unclear. CDR1 is SQVTM, CDR2 ANQGSEA, per germline. V lost 4 bases and J lost 9, with 7 bases in between. This CDR3 is 10 amino acids long. CDR3 nucleotides: TGCAGCGTTGCTAGTGGTGAGCAGTTCTTC. Amino acid sequence: CSVASGEQFF.

This clonotype came up a few times. The chain links TRBV20-1 to TRBJ2-5; 7 bases are a match to TRBD2. CDR1 is DFQATT and CDR2 is SNEGSKA in the germline V gene (reference sequence). The trim removed 1 base at V and 3 bases at J, leaving 5 bases unmatched. The CDR3 loop spans 14 amino acids. DNA of the CDR3: TGCAGTGCTAGAGTCGGCGGGAGCAAAGAGACCCAGTACTTC. Protein sequence: CSARVGGSKETQYF.

The V and J genes are TRBV28 and TRBJ2-1; D is uncertain. This CDR3 region has 18 residues. Trimming left V 6 bases short and J 0 bases short, with 21 bases between. CDR1 is MDHEN and CDR2 is SYDVKM in the germline V gene. CDR3 sequence reads: CASSPRFVGGNSYNEQFF. Written as DNA, the CDR3 is TGTGCCAGCAGCCCCCGTTTCGTTGGCGGAAACTCCTACAATGAGCAGTTCTTC.

This clonotype was seen a few times. This chain uses TRBV27 with TRBJ2-5; no clear D gene. V dropped 3 bases and J dropped 5 bases, with 13 bases sitting between them. The CDR3 loop spans 14 amino acids. Germline CDR1 and CDR2: MNHEY and SMNVEV (reference sequence). This CDR3 is CASSFGTQRETQYF. As DNA, the CDR3 is TGTGCCAGCAGTTTTGGCACGCAAAGGGAGACCCAGTACTTC.

The V gene is TRBV9, the J gene TRBJ2-3; no definite D call. Trimming removed 1 base at V and 3 bases at J, with 12 bases between. The CDR3 runs 15 residues. CDR1 and CDR2 (germline): SGDLS, YYNGEE. CDR3 in amino acids: CASSVTPGWTDTQYF. Written as DNA, the CDR3 is TGTGCCAGCAGCGTAACTCCCGGATGGACAGATACGCAGTATTTT.

This clonotype was counted a few times. The rearrangement links TRBV4-1 to TRBJ2-1, with no clear D. The CDR3 runs 16 residues. From germline, CDR1 is MGHRA and CDR2 YSYEKL. V dropped 0 bases and J dropped 0 bases, with 9 bases sitting between them. CDR3 amino acids: CASSQDWSSSYNEQFF. The DNA of the CDR3 is TGCGCCAGCAGCCAAGATTGGTCCAGCTCCTACAATGAGCAGTTCTTC.

The chain uses TRBV5-1 and TRBJ2-5; D is perhaps TRBD2 (5 bases). The CDR3 length is 15 residues. CDR1 SGHRS and CDR2 YFSETQ come from the germline V gene. V lost 1 base to trimming and J lost 3 bases, with 13 bases between them. CDR3 nucleotide sequence: TGCGCCAGCAGCTTGAATGTGGGAGAGGAAGAGACCCAGTACTTC. Residues: CASSLNVGEEETQYF.

This clonotype has just a few counts. The chain carries TRBV15 and TRBJ2-1; 7 bases fit TRBD1. The CDR3 runs to 18 residues. Germline CDR1 reads LNHNV; CDR2 reads YYDKDF (reference sequence). The trim removed 0 bases at V and 3 bases at J, leaving 11 bases unmatched. CDR3 protein: CATSRELQGTPYYNEQFF. The CDR3 coding sequence is TGTGCCACCAGCAGAGAGCTACAGGGGACCCCCTACTACAATGAGCAGTTCTTC.

For the CDR3, the DNA is TGTGCCTGGAGCCCGGGATCTCCAACAGATACGCAGTATTTT. This gives the protein CAWSPGSPTDTQYF. The rearrangement uses TRBV30 and TRBJ2-3, with a weak D call TRBD2 (5 bases). Between the trimmed V and J ends, which lost 3 bases and 3 bases, there was a span of 13 bases. Germline values: CDR1 GTSNPN, CDR2 SVGIG (reference sequence). The CDR3 has 14 amino acids.

This clonotype showed up just a few times. The chain joins TRBV14 to TRBJ2-3, with 7 bases identical to TRBD1. Germline trimming cut 0 bases from V and 3 bases from J; bases unmatched to any gene: 6. This CDR3 has 16 amino acids. Germline V lookup: CDR1 SGHDN, CDR2 FVKESK. The CDR3 nucleotides are TGTGCCAGCAGCCAAGATTCCGCCAGGGGGACAGATACGCAGTATTTT. Protein product: CASSQDSARGTDTQYF.